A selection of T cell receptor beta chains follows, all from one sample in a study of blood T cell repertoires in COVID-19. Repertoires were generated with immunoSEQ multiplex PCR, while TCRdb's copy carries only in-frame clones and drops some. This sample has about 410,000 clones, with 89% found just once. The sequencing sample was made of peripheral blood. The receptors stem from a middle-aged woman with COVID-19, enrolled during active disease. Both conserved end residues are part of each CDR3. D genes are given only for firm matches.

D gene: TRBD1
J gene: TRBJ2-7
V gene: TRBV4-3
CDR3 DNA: TGCGCCAGCAGCCAAGGCGAGGGACAGGGGGTCTACGAGCAGTACTTC
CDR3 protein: CASSQGEGQGVYEQYF

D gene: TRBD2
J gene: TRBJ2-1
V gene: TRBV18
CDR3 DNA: TGTGCCAGCTCACCTAGCGGGGGCTACAATGAGCAGTTCTTC
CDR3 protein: CASSPSGGYNEQFF

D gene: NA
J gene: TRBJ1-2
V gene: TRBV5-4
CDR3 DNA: TGTGCCAGCAGCCCGACAGGAAGTATTGGCTACACCTTC
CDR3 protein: CASSPTGSIGYTF

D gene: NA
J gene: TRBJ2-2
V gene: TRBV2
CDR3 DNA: TGTGCCAGCACACGAGGTTATAAGAACACCGGGGAGCTGTTTTTT
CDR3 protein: CASTRGYKNTGELFF

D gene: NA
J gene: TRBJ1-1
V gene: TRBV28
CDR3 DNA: TGTGCCAGCAGTTTAAACATTTGGGCCTCACAAAACACTGAAGCTTTCTTT
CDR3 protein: CASSLNIWASQNTEAFF

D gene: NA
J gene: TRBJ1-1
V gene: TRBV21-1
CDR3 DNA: TGTGCCAGCAGACCCGGACAGGGGGCTGTGGGCACTGAAGCTTTCTTT
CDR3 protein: CASRPGQGAVGTEAFF

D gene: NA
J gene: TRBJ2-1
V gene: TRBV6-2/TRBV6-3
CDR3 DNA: TGTGCCAGCAGTTATCAGGGCGGCGGACCGAGCTCCTACAATGAGCAGTTCTTC
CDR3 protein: CASSYQGGGPSSYNEQFF

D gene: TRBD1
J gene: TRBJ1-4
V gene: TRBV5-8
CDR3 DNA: TGTGCCAGCAGCTTACCGGGACAGGCAATAGAAAAACTGTTTTTT
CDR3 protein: CASSLPGQAIEKLFF

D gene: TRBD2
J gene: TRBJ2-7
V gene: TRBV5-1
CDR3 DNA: TGCGCCAGCAGCTTGTGGGGCCGTGGTAGCGGGACCACCGTAACCTACGAGCAGTACTTC
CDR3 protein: CASSLWGRGSGTTVTYEQYF

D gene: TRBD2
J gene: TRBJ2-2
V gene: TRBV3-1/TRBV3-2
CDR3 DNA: TGTGCCAGCACATTGCTAGCGGGAGCTTTGAGGACCGGGGAGCTGTTTTTT
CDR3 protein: CASTLLAGALRTGELFF

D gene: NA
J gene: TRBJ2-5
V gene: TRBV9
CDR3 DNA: TGTGCCAGCAGCGCCAGGGTTCAGGATAGAGAGACCCAGTACTTC
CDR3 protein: CASSARVQDRETQYF

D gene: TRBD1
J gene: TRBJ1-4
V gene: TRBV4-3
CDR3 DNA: TGCGCCAGCAGCCAGGGAAGTGGGGACAGGTCCATCTCCGCAACTAATGAAAAACTGTTTTTT
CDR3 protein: CASSQGSGDRSISATNEKLFF

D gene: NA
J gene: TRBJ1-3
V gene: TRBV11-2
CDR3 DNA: TGTGCCAGCAGCTTAGCTGGGGCCGGAAACACCATATATTTT
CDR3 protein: CASSLAGAGNTIYF

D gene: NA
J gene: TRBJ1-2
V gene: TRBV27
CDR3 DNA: TGTGCCAGCAGCGATCTGGGGGCAGGCAACTATGGCTACACCTTC
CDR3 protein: CASSDLGAGNYGYTF

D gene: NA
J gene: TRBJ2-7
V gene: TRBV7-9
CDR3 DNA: TGTGCCAGCAGCCCCCGCGGGGGCCTCTACGAGCAGTACTTC
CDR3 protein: CASSPRGGLYEQYF

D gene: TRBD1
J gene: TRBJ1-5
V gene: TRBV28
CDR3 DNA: TGTGCCAGCAGTCCGACAGGGTTTAGGTTTCCCCAGCATTTT
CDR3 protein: CASSPTGFRFPQHF